Below, 21 T cell receptor beta chains from the same sample are listed, as sequenced in a study of cytomegalovirus exposure and HLA in healthy donors (TCRdb year 2017). The library was produced with the immunoSEQ multiplex PCR assay. A mixture of 60 forward primers for TCR Vbeta segments and 13 reverse primers for TCR Jbeta segments was used in the multiplex PCR. TCRdb retrieved this table from immuneACCESS and kept in-frame rearrangements only. Not all clones are present; in checked studies, unresolved V genes account for under half, and no reason is known for the remainder. In all, the sample holds about 150,000 clones, and around 75% of those were seen once. About 1.8% of the sample belongs to the ten largest clones. The sample consisted of PBMCs. The receptors derive from a woman between 40 and 50 years old in good health and CMV-seronegative.

The V and J genes are TRBV10-3 and TRBJ1-2; TRBD1 aligns across 7 bases. Looked up from germline, CDR1 is ENHRY and CDR2 is SYGVKD. The CDR3 is made up of 13 amino acids. V was pared by 6 bases and J by 8 bases, with 9 bases of the junction left unmatched. CDR3 bases: TGTGCCATCAGGCCCACCGGGACAGTCGGCTACACCTTC. Encoded protein: CAIRPTGTVGYTF.

This clone was observed once. The chain has TRBV10-3 and TRBJ2-1; 8 positions agree with TRBD2. The V and J ends lost 9 bases and 0 bases, in that order; junction bases with no gene match: 7. Germline V gene sequence: CDR1 ENHRY, CDR2 SYGVKD. CDR3 length: 15 amino acids. The CDR3 DNA reads as TGTGCCATATCTAGCGGGTTGGGCTCCTACAATGAGCAGTTCTTC. It translates to CAISSGLGSYNEQFF.

The chain carries TRBV6-4 and TRBJ2-3; no definite D call. V was pared by 3 bases and J by 0 bases, with 7 bases between. The CDR3 spans 14 residues. The germline V gene has CDR1 MRHNA and CDR2 SNTAGT. The DNA for the CDR3 is TGTGCCAGCAGTGAACTACCTAGCACAGATACGCAGTATTTT. This gives the protein CASSELPSTDTQYF.

The V and J genes are TRBV2 and TRBJ1-1, with D hard to call. V was shortened by 0 bases and J by 3 bases, with 8 bases between the two germline ends. Germline loops: CDR1 SNHLY, CDR2 FYNNEI. This CDR3 spans 14 amino acids. This chain's CDR3 is CASSEARDYTEAFF. CDR3 DNA: TGTGCCAGCAGTGAAGCGCGGGATTACACTGAAGCTTTCTTT.

This clone has only one observation. CDR3 region: CASSRQGTGTIYNSPLHF. The CDR3, as DNA: TGCGCCAGCAGCCGACAAGGGACAGGGACGATTTATAATTCACCCCTCCACTTT. The gene calls are TRBV4-1 and TRBJ1-6; the match to TRBD1 covers 9 bases. This CDR3 has 18 amino acids. Germline V lookup: CDR1 MGHRA, CDR2 YSYEKL. V lost 4 bases, J lost 4 bases, and 11 bases stayed unmatched.

The chain employs TRBV6-1 and TRBJ2-1; TRBD2 aligns across 8 bases. Per germline, CDR1 MNHNS and CDR2 SASEGT. The CDR3 is made up of 15 amino acids. The ends lost 1 base at V and 8 bases at J; junction bases unmatched: 7. The CDR3 coding sequence is TGTGCCAGCAGTGAAGTTAGCGGGATTGGCGATGAGCAGTTCTTC. Translation gives CASSEVSGIGDEQFF.

V and J are TRBV5-1 and TRBJ1-1; D call uncertain. CDR3 length: 14 residues. Trimming pared 0 bases from V and 0 bases from J, leaving 6 bases between. The V gene's germline CDR1 is SGHRS and CDR2 YFSETQ. CDR3: CASSLGRLNTEAFF. The CDR3 DNA follows: TGCGCCAGCAGCTTGGGTCGGTTGAACACTGAAGCTTTCTTT.

The count of this clone is one. This rearrangement joins TRBV10-3 to TRBJ1-3; no clear D gene. Trimming left V 4 bases short and J 0 bases short, with 7 bases between. This CDR3 region has 14 residues. CDR1 and CDR2 (germline): ENHRY, SYGVKD. CDR3 residues: CAISGGISGNTIYF. DNA of the CDR3: TGTGCCATCAGTGGCGGCATCTCTGGAAACACCATATATTTT.

This clone was detected once. This chain connects TRBV28 to TRBJ2-7; TRBD1 matches 8 bases. The CDR3 contains 16 residues. CDR1 MDHEN and CDR2 SYDVKM come from the germline V gene. V lost 6 bases to trimming and J lost 1 base; unmatched junction nucleotides: 11. CDR3 loop: CASSLWTGRYSYEQYF. CDR3 DNA sequence: TGTGCCAGCAGCCTGTGGACAGGGAGATATTCCTACGAGCAGTACTTC.

This clone occurred many times. The chain combines TRBV27 with TRBJ1-6; 9 bases are a match to TRBD1. The length of the CDR3 is 17 residues. Germline V CDR1 and CDR2: MNHEY, SMNVEV (reference sequence). Trimming removed 2 bases from V and 9 bases from J; junction bases left unmatched: 11. DNA for the CDR3: TGTGCCAGCAGTTTAGACTATTTTGGACAGGGGTTTTCACCCCTCCACTTT. Translating it yields CASSLDYFGQGFSPLHF.

The chain couples TRBV10-3 to TRBJ1-4; TRBD1 matches at 7 bases. The CDR3 is 14 amino acids. The J segment lost 1 base and the V segment lost 10 bases, leaving 6 bases of the junction unmatched. Germline lookup yields CDR1 ENHRY and CDR2 SYGVKD. CDR3 sequence: CATGRGETNEKLFF. For the CDR3, the DNA is TGTGCCACGGGCAGGGGGGAAACTAATGAAAAACTGTTTTTT.

This rearrangement joins TRBV6-5 to TRBJ2-7, with D perhaps matching TRBD2 (5 bases). The CDR3 is 12 residues long. Trimming stripped 2 bases from V and 6 bases from J, with 8 bases between. Germline-derived CDR1 and CDR2 are MNHEY and SVGAGI. In DNA form, the CDR3 reads TGTGCCAGCAGTTACAGGGCGGGCGAGCAGTACTTC. It translates to CASSYRAGEQYF.

This clone was counted a single time. The V gene is TRBV6-5, the J gene TRBJ1-1, with 8 bases matching TRBD1. This CDR3 spans 12 amino acids. Trimming at V came to 7 bases and at J to 7 bases, leaving 5 bases not matched to a gene. In germline, CDR1 is MNHEY, CDR2 SVGAGI. CDR3 bases: TGTGCCAGCACCGGGACAGGCAATGAAGCTTTCTTT. Translated: CASTGTGNEAFF.

The chain couples TRBV27 to TRBJ2-3; D not certain. The CDR3 is 15 amino acids. In germline, CDR1 is MNHEY, CDR2 SMNVEV (reference sequence). Trimming took off 2 bases at V and 7 bases at J, with 16 bases between the two ends. The CDR3 DNA sequence: TGTGCCAGCAGTTTAAATCACGCTAGATTGAATACGCAGTATTTT. This sequence encodes CASSLNHARLNTQYF.

About this clone: Germline is not matched at one junction end, which may reflect a read error. The chain is built from TRBV7-9 and TRBJ1-4; D uncertain. CDR1 is SEHNR, CDR2 FQNEAQ, per germline (reference sequence). CDR3 length: 11 residues. The CDR3 here is CSSSISEKLFF. The DNA for the CDR3 is TGTTCCAGCAGCATCAGTGAAAAACTGTTTTTT. Variable domain in full (rest from reference TRBV7-9 and TRBJ1-4): DTGVSQNPRHKITKRGQNVTFRCDPISEHNRLYWYRQTLGQGPEFLTYFQNEAQLEKSRLLSDRFSAERPKGSFSTLEIQRTEQGDSAMYLCSSSISEKLFFGSGTQLSVL.

This clone was detected only a few times. The rearrangement links TRBV6-1 to TRBJ2-7; 13 bases align to TRBD2. Germline V gene lookup returns CDR1 MNHNS and CDR2 SASEGT. V shed 4 bases and J 5 bases; nucleotides not matched to a gene: 5. The CDR3 is 15 amino acids. The CDR3, as DNA: TGTGCCAGCAGTGTACTAGCGGGGGGGCCCGACGAGCAGTACTTC. It specifies CASSVLAGGPDEQYF.

This sequence joins TRBV5-1 and TRBJ1-5; 8 positions match TRBD1. With V trimmed by 3 bases and J by 5 bases, 1 base remained unmatched. Germline V CDR1 and CDR2: SGHRS, YFSETQ. The CDR3 covers 13 residues. The CDR3, as DNA: TGCGCCAGCAGCTCACAGGGGGATCAGCCCCAGCATTTT. Its translation: CASSSQGDQPQHF.

This clone has only one observation. The chain uses TRBV7-6 and TRBJ2-7; D is ambiguous. This CDR3 region has 14 residues. Germline lookup yields CDR1 SGHVS and CDR2 FNYEAQ. The V and J ends lost 4 bases and 4 bases respectively, with 14 bases between them. The CDR3 sequence is CASSSGLLRYEQYF. The CDR3 DNA sequence: TGTGCCAGCAGCTCGGGTCTCCTACGTTACGAGCAGTACTTC. Full variable domain (outside the CDR3, taken from reference TRBV7-6 and TRBJ2-7): GAGVSQSPRYKVTKRGQDVALRCDPISGHVSLYWYRQALGQGPEFLTYFNYEAQQDKSGLPNDRFSAERPEGSISTLTIQRTEQRDSAMYRCASSSGLLRYEQYFGPGTRLTVT.

This chain links TRBV7-8 with TRBJ2-3; 8 bases match TRBD2. Germline V lookup: CDR1 SGHVS, CDR2 FQNEAQ. This CDR3 spans 16 amino acids. The junction had 7 bases not matched to a gene; V was cut back by 1 base and J by 4 bases. The chain's CDR3 is CASSLDSAGAADTQYF. CDR3 DNA: TGTGCCAGCAGCTTAGATTCAGCGGGGGCCGCAGATACGCAGTATTTT.

This clone was recorded a few times. V usage is TRBV11-2 and J usage is TRBJ2-1, with 7 nucleotides matching TRBD1. The length of the CDR3 is 14 residues. J gave up 5 bases and V 5 bases, and 6 bases lay outside the gene matches. CDR1 is SGHAT and CDR2 is FQNNGV in the germline V gene. Here the CDR3 DNA reads TGTGCCAGCAGCCAAGAACAGGGGAACAATGAGCAGTTCTTC. This gives the protein CASSQEQGNNEQFF.

This chain joins TRBV28 and TRBJ1-6, with 7 bases aligning to TRBD1. The CDR3 has 14 residues. The V gene end was trimmed by 8 bases and the J gene end by 6 bases; junction bases not matched to a gene: 7. CDR1 and CDR2 from the germline V gene are MDHEN and SYDVKM. DNA of the CDR3: TGTGCCAGCGGTGGGGGGACAGTTAATTCACCCCTCCACTTT. Protein: CASGGGTVNSPLHF.